This paragraph reports one TCR beta chain. CDR1 LGHNA and CDR2 YSLEER come from the germline V gene. This CDR3 spans 14 amino acids. V shed 3 bases and J 7 bases; nucleotides not matched to a gene: 6. This record comes from a study of blood T cell repertoires in COVID-19. About the research overall: Italy, Spain and the United States were the sources of the convalescent and acute COVID-19 samples.

Study processing details: Amplified reference gene primers provided the basis for estimating nucleated cell counts. Profiled with immunoSEQ multiplex PCR; TCRdb holds only in-frame clones, not every one. V and J calls and clone size are copied from that table; D and trimming were computed from the DNA. The sample holds 90,000 to 120,000 clones, roughly 84% seen once. Sequencing was carried out using peripheral blood. This TCR derives from a human donor in a cohort sampled during active COVID-19. The V call is TRBV4-3, the J call TRBJ2-1; 7 bases line up with TRBD1. The CDR3 is CASSQETGVNEQFF. CDR3 DNA: TGCGCCAGCAGCCAGGAAACAGGGGTTAATGAGCAGTTCTTC.